The T cell receptor beta chain described here comes from a study of blood T cell repertoires in COVID-19. Assay: immunoSEQ multiplex PCR; the TCRdb copy retains only in-frame clones and omits some. The sample has about 440,000 clones; 87% are singletons. Sequencing was carried out using PBMCs or T cells enriched from blood (not recorded which). The sequence was obtained from a woman under 30 with acute COVID-19.

CDR3: CSVSWANTEAFF. The CDR3 DNA follows: TGCAGCGTTTCGTGGGCGAACACTGAAGCTTTCTTT. The gene calls are TRBV29-1 and TRBJ1-1; D gene uncertain. CDR1 is SQVTM, CDR2 ANQGSEA, per germline. The CDR3 is 12 residues long. The V end was cut by 5 bases, the J end by 1 base, with 8 bases between.